This T cell receptor (beta chain) appears in the sequencing data of a study of blood T cells in healthy people across ages. Study results and caveats: Whereas aged donors had fewer naive CD4+ cells, long-lived donors had more of them and higher diversity.

Isolated PBMCs totaled at least 7 million in each sample. The second PCR ran roughly 7 to 11 cycles with a sample-barcoded 5' primer and J-beta primers. Each cDNA molecule carried a tag from a template-switch adaptor that contained 12 random nucleotides. TCRdb re-called the 5' RACE reads through MiXCR, storing one row per CDR3 protein. The sample lists hundreds of thousands of distinct CDR3 sequences; 40% to 55% were seen once. CDR1 is MNHEY, CDR2 SVGEGT, per germline. CDR3 length equals 14 residues. V was cut by 2 bases and J by 4 bases, with 10 bases left in between. A remark on this clonotype: What it recognizes is unknown.

This sequence was found in an elderly man in good health. The material sequenced was blood. The V gene is TRBV6-2 or TRBV6-3, the J gene TRBJ2-3; D is possibly TRBD2 (6 bases). This CDR3 is CASSYGGDSDTQYF. The CDR3, as DNA: TGTGCCAGCAGTTACGGCGGGGATTCAGATACGCAGTATTTT.